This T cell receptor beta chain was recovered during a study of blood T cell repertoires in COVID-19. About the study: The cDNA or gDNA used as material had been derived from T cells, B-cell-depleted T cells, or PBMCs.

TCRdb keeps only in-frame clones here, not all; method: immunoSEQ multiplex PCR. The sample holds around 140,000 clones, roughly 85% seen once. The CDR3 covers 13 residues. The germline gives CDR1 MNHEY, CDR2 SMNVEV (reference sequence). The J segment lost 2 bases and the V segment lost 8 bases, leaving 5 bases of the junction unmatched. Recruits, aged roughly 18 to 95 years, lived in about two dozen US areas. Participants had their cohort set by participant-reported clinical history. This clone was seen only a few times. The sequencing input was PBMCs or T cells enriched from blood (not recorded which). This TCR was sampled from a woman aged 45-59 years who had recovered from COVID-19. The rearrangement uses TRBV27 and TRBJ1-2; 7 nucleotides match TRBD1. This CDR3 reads CASGLGQNYGYTF. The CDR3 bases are TGTGCCAGCGGATTGGGACAGAACTATGGCTACACCTTC.